The rows below give T cell receptor beta chains drawn from one sample of a study of CD8 T cell repertoires and HIV-1 epitope variants. The antigens of these receptors remain unknown. The protocol was immunoSEQ multiplex PCR, while the TCRdb copy is restricted to in-frame clones and leaves out a portion. The sample shows several thousand clones, approximately 65% of them seen only once. The sample taken for sequencing was cultured CD8+ T cells derived from PBMCs. These receptors originate from a male donor with HIV. Both conserved end residues are part of each CDR3. D genes are given only for firm matches. The size of a clone is reported for some rows only, either as once, few or many, or as a class for expanded clones.

cdr3_nt: TGTGCCAGCAGACAGGGGGCTTCCTCCTACGAGCAGTACTTC
cdr3_aa: CASRQGASSYEQYF
j_call: TRBJ2-7
v_call: TRBV6-5
clone_size: few
d_call: TRBD1

cdr3_nt: TGTGCCAGCAGTGCGGGGACTATCGAGCAGTACTTC
cdr3_aa: CASSAGTIEQYF
j_call: TRBJ2-7
v_call: TRBV6-1
clone_size: NA
d_call: TRBD2

cdr3_nt: TGTGCCAGCAGCGTAGGTAGCGGGAGATTGTACACCGGGGAGCTGTTTTTT
cdr3_aa: CASSVGSGRLYTGELFF
j_call: TRBJ2-2
v_call: TRBV9
clone_size: once
d_call: TRBD2

cdr3_nt: TGTGCCAGCAGCTTAGTTCAGGGGGGGTACGAGCAGTACTTC
cdr3_aa: CASSLVQGGYEQYF
j_call: TRBJ2-7
v_call: TRBV7-2
clone_size: once
d_call: NA

cdr3_nt: TGTGCCAGCAGCTCAGACGGGGCTTCAGATGAAAAACTGTTTTTT
cdr3_aa: CASSSDGASDEKLFF
j_call: TRBJ1-4
v_call: TRBV11-2
clone_size: NA
d_call: NA

cdr3_nt: TGCGCCAGCAGCCAAGAGATACCCGGGACAGGAAACCCAGATACGCAGTATTTT
cdr3_aa: CASSQEIPGTGNPDTQYF
j_call: TRBJ2-3
v_call: TRBV4-3
clone_size: NA
d_call: TRBD1

cdr3_nt: TGTGCCAGCAGTTGGAGACAGAGCTCCTACAATGAGCAGTTCTTC
cdr3_aa: CASSWRQSSYNEQFF
j_call: TRBJ2-1
v_call: TRBV7-3
clone_size: NA
d_call: NA

cdr3_nt: TGCGCCAGCAGCCAAGATTGGTCCCTGCAGGGGGCCGAGAGCTCCTACAATGAGCAGTTCTTC
cdr3_aa: CASSQDWSLQGAESSYNEQFF
j_call: TRBJ2-1
v_call: TRBV4-3
clone_size: NA
d_call: TRBD1

cdr3_nt: TGTGCCAGCAGCTTGGGGGGGAACACTGAAGCTTTCTTT
cdr3_aa: CASSLGGNTEAFF
j_call: TRBJ1-1
v_call: TRBV5-4
clone_size: NA
d_call: NA

cdr3_nt: TGTGCCAGCAGCTTAGCGGGCCAGTACCAAGAGACCCAGTACTTC
cdr3_aa: CASSLAGQYQETQYF
j_call: TRBJ2-5
v_call: TRBV11-2
clone_size: NA
d_call: NA

cdr3_nt: TGTGCCAGCAGCCCTGGGAACACTGAAGCTTTCTTT
cdr3_aa: CASSPGNTEAFF
j_call: TRBJ1-1
v_call: TRBV5-6
clone_size: NA
d_call: NA